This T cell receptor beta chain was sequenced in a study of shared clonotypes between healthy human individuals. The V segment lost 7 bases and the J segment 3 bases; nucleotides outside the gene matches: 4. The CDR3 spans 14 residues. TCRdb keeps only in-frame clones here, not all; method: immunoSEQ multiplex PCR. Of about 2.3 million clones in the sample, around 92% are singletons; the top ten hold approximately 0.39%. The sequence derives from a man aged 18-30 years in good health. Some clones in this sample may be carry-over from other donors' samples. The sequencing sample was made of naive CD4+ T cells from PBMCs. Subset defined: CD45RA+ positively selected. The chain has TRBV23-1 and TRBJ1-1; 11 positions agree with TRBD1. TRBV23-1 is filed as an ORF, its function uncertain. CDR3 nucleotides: TGCGCCAGCAAGGACAGGGGGCCGGACACTGAAGCTTTCTTT. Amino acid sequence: CASKDRGPDTEAFF.